This T cell receptor beta chain was identified in a study of OX40 agonist ivuxolimab in advanced cancers. Profiling relied on immunoSEQ multiplex PCR, and the TCRdb table lists in-frame clones only, not all of them. This table holds over 35,000 clones, about 85% found once. V dropped 7 bases and J dropped 4; count of bases not matched to a gene: 12. Germline V gene sequence: CDR1 GTSNPN, CDR2 SVGIG (reference sequence). The CDR3 length is 15 residues. This TCR was sampled from an adult with an advanced solid tumor such as melanoma, head and neck, liver or kidney cancer. The chain has TRBV30 and TRBJ2-2, with 7 nucleotides matching TRBD2. The specimen comprised CD4+ or CD8+ T cells sorted from blood, sampled in a trial of the OX40 agonist ivuxolimab. CDR3 nucleotide sequence: TGTGCCTCCCTCCCGCTAGGGGAGGGCACCGGGGAGCTGTTTTTT. Translated, it gives CASLPLGEGTGELFF. The variable domain in full, with the rest retrieved from reference TRBV30 and TRBJ2-2, is SQTIHQWPATLVQPVGSPLSLECTVEGTSNPNLYWYRQAAGRGLQLLFYSVGIGQISSEVPQNLSASRPQDRQFILSSKKLLLSDSGFYLCASLPLGEGTGELFFGEGSRLTVL.